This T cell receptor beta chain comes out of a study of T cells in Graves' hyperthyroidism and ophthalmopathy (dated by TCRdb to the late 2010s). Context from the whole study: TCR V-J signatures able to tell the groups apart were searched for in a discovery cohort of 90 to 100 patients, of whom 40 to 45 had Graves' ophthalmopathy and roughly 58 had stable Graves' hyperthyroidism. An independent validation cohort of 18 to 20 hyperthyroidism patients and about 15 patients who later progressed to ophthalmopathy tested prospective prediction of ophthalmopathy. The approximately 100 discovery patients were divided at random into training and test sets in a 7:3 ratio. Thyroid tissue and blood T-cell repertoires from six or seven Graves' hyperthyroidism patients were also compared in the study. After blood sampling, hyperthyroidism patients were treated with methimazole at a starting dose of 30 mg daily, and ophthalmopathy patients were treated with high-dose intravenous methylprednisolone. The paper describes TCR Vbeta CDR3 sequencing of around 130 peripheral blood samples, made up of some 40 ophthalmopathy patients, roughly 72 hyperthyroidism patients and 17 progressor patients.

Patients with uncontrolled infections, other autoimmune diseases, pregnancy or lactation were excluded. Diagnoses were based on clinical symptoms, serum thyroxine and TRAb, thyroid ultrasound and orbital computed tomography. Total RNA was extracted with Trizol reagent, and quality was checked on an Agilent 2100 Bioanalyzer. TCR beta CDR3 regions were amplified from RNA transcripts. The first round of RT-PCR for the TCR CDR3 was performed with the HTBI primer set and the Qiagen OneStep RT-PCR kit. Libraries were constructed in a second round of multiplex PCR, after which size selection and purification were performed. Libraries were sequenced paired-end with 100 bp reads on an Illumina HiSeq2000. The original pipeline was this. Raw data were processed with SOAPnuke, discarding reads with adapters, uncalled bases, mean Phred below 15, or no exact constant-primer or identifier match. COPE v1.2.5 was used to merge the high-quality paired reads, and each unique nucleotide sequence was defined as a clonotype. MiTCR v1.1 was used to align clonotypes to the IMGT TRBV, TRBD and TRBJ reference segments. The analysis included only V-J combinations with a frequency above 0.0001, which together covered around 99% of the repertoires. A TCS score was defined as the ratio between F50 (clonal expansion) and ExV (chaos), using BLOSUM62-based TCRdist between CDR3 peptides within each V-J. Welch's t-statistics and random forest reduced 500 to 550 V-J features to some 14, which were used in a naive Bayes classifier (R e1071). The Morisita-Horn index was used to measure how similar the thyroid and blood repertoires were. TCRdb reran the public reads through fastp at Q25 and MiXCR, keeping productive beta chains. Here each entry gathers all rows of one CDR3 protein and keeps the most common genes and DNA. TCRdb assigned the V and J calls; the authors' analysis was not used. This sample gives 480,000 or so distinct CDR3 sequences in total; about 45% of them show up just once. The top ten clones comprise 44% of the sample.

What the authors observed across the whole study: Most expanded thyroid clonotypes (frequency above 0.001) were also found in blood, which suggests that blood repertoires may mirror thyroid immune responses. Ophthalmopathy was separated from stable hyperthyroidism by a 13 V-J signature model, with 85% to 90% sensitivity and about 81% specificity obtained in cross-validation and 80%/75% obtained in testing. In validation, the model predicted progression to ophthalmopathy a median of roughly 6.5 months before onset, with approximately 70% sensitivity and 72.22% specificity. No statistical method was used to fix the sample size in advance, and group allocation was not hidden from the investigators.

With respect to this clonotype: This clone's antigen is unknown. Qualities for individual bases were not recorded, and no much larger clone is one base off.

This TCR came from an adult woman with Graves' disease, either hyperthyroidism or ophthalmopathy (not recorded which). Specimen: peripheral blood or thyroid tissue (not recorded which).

The nucleotides are TGCAGTGCTCCTCGCACAGGGGGCGATGGCTACACCTTC. Translation gives CSAPRTGGDGYTF. The sequence joins TRBV20-1 to TRBJ1-2; TRBD1 lines up with 9 middle nucleotides. Unmatched junction bases come to 7, with V trimmed by 5 bases and J by 6 bases. The CDR3 runs 13 residues from the cysteine to the phenylalanine. Here the CDR3 DNA is all that survives: 39 bases in frame from base 1. The germline V gene encodes CDR1 DFQATT and CDR2 SNEGSKA (reference sequence).